A single sample gave rise to the 4 T cell receptor beta chains below, sequenced in a study of T-cell reconstitution after alpha-beta-depleted transplantation in children. Unique molecular identifiers were used to barcode this TCRbeta library. TCRdb re-called the PCR reads with MiXCR, one entry per CDR3 protein. The sample shows roughly 300,000 distinct CDR3 sequences, more than 9% of them seen only once. The sequencing here drew on peripheral blood, taken 180 days after TCRalphabeta/CD19-depleted stem cell transplant. Receptors originate from a male patient aged 2 to 10 who had a stem cell transplant for chronic granulomatous disease, so the T cells may come from the graft donor.

Many counts were recorded for this clonotype. The chain uses TRBV5-1 and TRBJ2-2, with 8 bases matching TRBD2. The V gene's germline CDR1 is SGHRS and CDR2 YFSETQ. V was clipped by 0 bases and J by 0 bases; unmatched bases: 4. This CDR3 contains 17 residues. As DNA, the CDR3 is TGCGCCAGCAGCTTGGCTAGCGGGTTCGCGAACACCGGGGAGCTGTTTTTT. It codes for CASSLASGFANTGELFF.

This clonotype was detected many times. This rearrangement joins TRBV18 to TRBJ2-6; D may be TRBD1 or TRBD2 (6 bases each). CDR3 size: 15 residues. Looked up from germline, CDR1 is KGHSH and CDR2 is LQKENI. V dropped 8 bases and J dropped 4 bases, with 15 bases sitting between them. CDR3 DNA: TGTGCCAGCCGGAAGGGGGGAACAGGGGCCAACGTCCTGACTTTC. This translates into CASRKGGTGANVLTF.

This clonotype showed up many times. The chain employs TRBV27 and TRBJ1-1; D is unresolved. CDR3 length equals 15 residues. The germline CDR1 and CDR2 sequences are MNHEY and SMNVEV (reference sequence). V lost 2 bases and J lost 3, with 13 bases in between. The CDR3 DNA follows: TGTGCCAGCAGTTTAAACGTCCTAACGCACACTGAAGCTTTCTTT. As protein: CASSLNVLTHTEAFF.

This clonotype was counted many times. The chain links TRBV7-2 to TRBJ2-5; D call uncertain. Germline CDR1 is SGHTA and CDR2 is FQGNSA. V gave up 5 bases and J gave up 1 base, with 17 bases separating them. This CDR3 contains 16 residues. The CDR3: CASSRRTKITQETQYF. CDR3 DNA: TGTGCCAGCAGCCGCCGGACCAAAATAACCCAAGAGACCCAGTACTTC.